The 28 T cell receptor beta chains given below trace back to one sample, sequenced in a study of naive and memory T cell subsets. Findings of the study overall: Naive repertoires, especially CD8, held a few larger clonotypes, possibly memory cells re-expressing CD45RA.

An equimolar mix of two oligonucleotides served as the beta constant-region primer for TRBC1 and TRBC2. Ligated cDNA was amplified by four rounds of PCR with nested alpha and beta constant-region primers and SP2. TCRdb analysed the UMI-ligation and nested PCR reads with MiXCR anew, one entry per CDR3 protein. This table has approximately 140,000 distinct CDR3 sequences, approximately 18% appearing once. For these receptors, no antigen is known. The sample was naive CD8+ T cells from blood. These receptor sequences come from a human donor in good health.

This sequence joins TRBV3-1 and TRBJ2-5; unclear D gene. This CDR3 is built from 15 residues. V was cut by 0 bases and J by 3 bases, with 11 bases left in between. The germline gives CDR1 LGHDT, CDR2 YNNKEL (reference sequence). CDR3 coding DNA: TGTGCCAGCAGCCAAGATCTCGGTAGTGAAGAGACCCAGTACTTC. Translation: CASSQDLGSEETQYF.

The rearrangement joins TRBV10-3 to TRBJ2-7, with 7 bases lining up with TRBD2. V was pared by 6 bases and J by 5 bases, with 4 bases of the junction left unmatched. This CDR3 is built from 12 residues. The germline gives CDR1 ENHRY, CDR2 SYGVKD. The CDR3 nucleotides are TGTGCCATCAGAAAGACTAGCAACGAGCAGTACTTC. Its translation is CAIRKTSNEQYF.

This clonotype was counted a few times. V and J are TRBV7-9 and TRBJ1-2; D ambiguous. This CDR3 is built from 14 residues. Trimming stripped 3 bases from V and 2 bases from J, with 10 bases between. Germline V gene sequence: CDR1 SEHNR, CDR2 FQNEAQ (reference sequence). CDR3 coding DNA: TGTGCCAGCAGCTTGGCAACATTAAACTATGGCTACACCTTC. Its translation is CASSLATLNYGYTF.

This clonotype appeared a single time. The chain uses TRBV7-2 and TRBJ2-3; 9 bases are shared with TRBD2. The CDR3 is made up of 16 amino acids. Trimming at V came to 3 bases and at J to 0 bases, leaving 4 bases not matched to a gene. Germline lookup yields CDR1 SGHTA and CDR2 FQGNSA. As DNA, the CDR3 is TGTGCCAGCAGCTTGTGGCTAGCGGGAAGCACAGATACGCAGTATTTT. It codes for CASSLWLAGSTDTQYF.

The rearrangement joins TRBV29-1 to TRBJ1-1; D remains unclear. Trimming pared 0 bases from V and 1 base from J, leaving 6 bases between. Germline V gene data show CDR1 as SQVTM and CDR2 as ANQGSEA. This CDR3 is built from 13 residues. CDR3 in amino acids: CSVEDLGNTEAFF. CDR3 DNA: TGCAGCGTTGAAGATCTCGGGAACACTGAAGCTTTCTTT.

The chain combines TRBV2 with TRBJ2-3, with D possibly matching TRBD1 (5 bases). Germline assignment: CDR1 SNHLY and CDR2 FYNNEI. The CDR3 contains 15 residues. V shed 7 bases and J shed 2 bases, with 16 bases lying between them. CDR3 coding DNA: TGTGCCAGCATGATAAGACAGATAAACACAGATACGCAGTATTTT. This translates into CASMIRQINTDTQYF.

The chain has TRBV7-2 and TRBJ1-2; D is unresolved. The CDR3 covers 15 residues. The germline CDR1 and CDR2 sequences are SGHTA and FQGNSA. V shed 0 bases and J shed 4 bases, with 12 bases lying between them. The CDR3 DNA reads TGTGCCAGCAGCTTAGCCGACGACGCCCTCTATGGCTACACCTTC. Translation: CASSLADDALYGYTF.

This chain joins TRBV20-1 and TRBJ2-1, with 11 positions matching TRBD2. V lost 0 bases to trimming and J lost 1 base; unmatched junction nucleotides: 11. The CDR3 consists of 19 residues. Germline V gene data show CDR1 as DFQATT and CDR2 as SNEGSKA (reference sequence). The CDR3 here is CSARDQGLAGGRSYNEQFF. As DNA, the CDR3 is TGCAGTGCTAGAGATCAGGGTCTAGCGGGAGGAAGATCCTACAATGAGCAGTTCTTC.

There are a few counts of this clonotype. The CDR3 reads CASSRGLAGVYTDTQYF. Written as DNA, the CDR3 is TGTGCCAGCAGCCGTGGACTAGCGGGAGTTTACACAGATACGCAGTATTTT. This chain uses TRBV14 with TRBJ2-3; 13 positions match TRBD2. The CDR3 is 17 amino acids. Looked up from germline, CDR1 is SGHDN and CDR2 is FVKESK. After removal of 4 bases from V and 2 bases from J, the junction contained 6 bases not matched to a gene.

The V gene is TRBV7-8, the J gene TRBJ2-7; D ambiguous. V was cut by 2 bases and J by 4 bases, with 12 bases left in between. Germline V gives CDR1 SGHVS, CDR2 FQNEAQ. The CDR3 has 14 residues. CDR3 amino acids: CASSLLSRPYEQYF. As DNA, the CDR3 is TGTGCCAGCAGCTTACTGTCTAGGCCATACGAGCAGTACTTC. Supplemented by reference TRBV7-8 and TRBJ2-7, the full variable domain reads GAGVSQSPRYKVAKRGQDVALRCDPISGHVSLFWYQQALGQGPEFLTYFQNEAQLDKSGLPSDRFFAERPEGSVSTLKIQRTQQEDSAVYLCASSLLSRPYEQYFGPGTRLTVT.

In its sample, this clonotype was seen a few times. The gene calls are TRBV20-1 and TRBJ2-7; a possible D gene is TRBD2 (6 bases). V was shortened by 3 bases and J by 3 bases, with 18 bases between the two germline ends. CDR3 length: 15 amino acids. Germline CDR1 reads DFQATT; CDR2 reads SNEGSKA (reference sequence). Written as DNA, the CDR3 is TGCAGTGCTAGCGGGGGAGGATGGGAAAACTACGAGCAGTACTTC. It encodes CSASGGGWENYEQYF.

The V call is TRBV27, the J call TRBJ2-2; D remains ambiguous. V lost 7 bases to trimming and J lost 6 bases, with 6 bases between them. This CDR3 contains 11 residues. Germline V CDR1 and CDR2: MNHEY, SMNVEV (reference sequence). CDR3 sequence reads: CASKWAGELFF. CDR3 sequence (DNA): TGTGCCAGCAAATGGGCCGGGGAGCTGTTTTTT.

This clonotype occurred a few times. The genes are TRBV7-2 and TRBJ2-7, with 7 bases identical to TRBD2. This CDR3 region has 15 residues. Germline values: CDR1 SGHTA, CDR2 FQGNSA. The V gene end was trimmed by 0 bases and the J gene end by 2 bases; junction bases not matched to a gene: 4. The chain's CDR3 is CASSLASSGPYEQYF. The CDR3 nucleotides are TGTGCCAGCAGCTTAGCGTCTAGCGGACCCTACGAGCAGTACTTC.

The table lists this clonotype with a few counts. The CDR3 loop is CATSDPGQLYGYTF. The CDR3 nucleotides read TGTGCCACCAGTGACCCGGGACAGCTCTATGGCTACACCTTC. V is TRBV24-1 and J is TRBJ1-2, with 7 nucleotides matching TRBD1. This CDR3 region has 14 residues. The V gene end was trimmed by 4 bases and the J gene end by 4 bases; junction bases not matched to a gene: 5. Germline V gene sequence: CDR1 KGHDR, CDR2 SFDVKD.

The CDR3 loop is CAINPGQDYEQYF. The CDR3 region has the DNA TGTGCCATCAACCCGGGACAGGACTACGAGCAGTACTTC. This chain links TRBV10-3 with TRBJ2-7, with 8 positions matching TRBD1. Losses at the gene ends were 7 bases for V and 3 bases for J; bases not matched to a gene: 5. The CDR3 totals 13 residues. Germline CDR1 and CDR2: ENHRY and SYGVKD.

This clonotype was detected once. The junction departs from the called germline gene at one end, perhaps through a read error. The chain links TRBV9 to TRBJ2-1; TRBD2 agrees at 15 bases. The CDR3 sequence is 17 residues long. CDR1 is SGDLS and CDR2 is YYNGEE in the germline V gene. CDR3 coding DNA: TGTGCCAACAGCGTAGGACTAGCGGGAGGGCCGGGGAATGAGCAGTTCTTC. Its protein is CANSVGLAGGPGNEQFF. The entire variable domain, with the rest obtained from reference TRBV9 and TRBJ2-1, is as follows: DSGVTQTPKHLITATGQRVTLRCSPRSGDLSVYWYQQSLDQGLQFLIQYYNGEERAKGNILERFSAQQFPDLHSELNLSSLELGDSALYFCANSVGLAGGPGNEQFFGPGTRLTVL.

J is TRBJ2-2 and V is TRBV5-1, with 7 bases identical to TRBD2. Germline V lookup: CDR1 SGHRS, CDR2 YFSETQ. Trimming at V came to 2 bases and at J to 0 bases, leaving 4 bases not matched to a gene. The CDR3 sequence is 16 residues long. Written as DNA, the CDR3 is TGCGCCAGCAGCTTAACCGGGACTACGAACACCGGGGAGCTGTTTTTT. It specifies CASSLTGTTNTGELFF.

This clonotype was observed a few times. The V gene is TRBV29-1, the J gene TRBJ2-7; a possible D gene is TRBD2 (5 bases). This CDR3 is 13 amino acids long. Between the trimmed V and J ends, which lost 0 bases and 4 bases, there was a span of 10 bases. Germline V gene lookup returns CDR1 SQVTM and CDR2 ANQGSEA. The CDR3 here is CSVEEGSGYEQYF. Written as DNA, the CDR3 is TGCAGCGTTGAAGAGGGGAGTGGGTACGAGCAGTACTTC.

Only a few counts were recorded for this clonotype. J is TRBJ2-7 and V is TRBV7-8, with a weak D call TRBD1 (6 bases). Germline loops: CDR1 SGHVS, CDR2 FQNEAQ. Trimming pared 5 bases from V and 0 bases from J, leaving 17 bases between. This CDR3 region has 16 residues. The CDR3 DNA reads TGTGCCAGCAGCGTGACAGGAGCCGACAGCTCCTACGAGCAGTACTTC. As protein: CASSVTGADSSYEQYF. The variable domain in full, completed from reference TRBV7-8 and TRBJ2-7, reads GAGVSQSPRYKVAKRGQDVALRCDPISGHVSLFWYQQALGQGPEFLTYFQNEAQLDKSGLPSDRFFAERPEGSVSTLKIQRTQQEDSAVYLCASSVTGADSSYEQYFGPGTRLTVT.

The chain is built from TRBV29-1 and TRBJ1-1; no reliable D call. V was pared by 2 bases and J by 2 bases, with 6 bases between. Germline CDR1 reads SQVTM; CDR2 reads ANQGSEA. The length of the CDR3 is 12 residues. As DNA, the CDR3 is TGCAGCGTTGAAATAATTAACACTGAAGCTTTCTTT. Protein: CSVEIINTEAFF. The full variable domain, rest sourced from reference TRBV29-1 and TRBJ1-1, is SAVISQKPSRDICQRGTSLTIQCQVDSQVTMMFWYRQQPGQSLTLIATANQGSEATYESGFVIDKFPISRPNLTFSTLTVSNMSPEDSSIYLCSVEIINTEAFFGQGTRLTVV.

J is TRBJ2-7 and V is TRBV27; 9 bases are a match to TRBD1. V was pared by 4 bases and J by 5 bases, with 3 bases of the junction left unmatched. CDR1 MNHEY and CDR2 SMNVEV come from the germline V gene (reference sequence). The CDR3 sequence is 13 residues long. CDR3 sequence reads: CASSSRTGDEQYF. DNA of the CDR3: TGTGCCAGCAGTTCCAGGACAGGGGACGAGCAGTACTTC.

The rearrangement joins TRBV2 to TRBJ2-7; D gene unclear. With 0 bases removed from V and 0 bases from J, the gap between germline ends came to 6 bases. This CDR3 is built from 14 residues. Germline V gene sequence: CDR1 SNHLY, CDR2 FYNNEI. The CDR3 nucleotides are TGTGCCAGCAGTGAAGCCCGAATCTCCTACGAGCAGTACTTC. Translating it yields CASSEARISYEQYF.

The chain couples TRBV28 to TRBJ2-1, with 11 bases fitting TRBD1. CDR1 and CDR2 (germline): MDHEN, SYDVKM. This CDR3 has 20 amino acids. After removal of 7 bases from V and 10 bases from J, the junction contained 27 bases not matched to a gene. In DNA form, the CDR3 reads TGTGCCAGCACCCCGTCCCCCGGGACAGGGGGTACACAATTGATGCACGAGCAGTTCTTC. Amino acids: CASTPSPGTGGTQLMHEQFF.

The V and J genes are TRBV28 and TRBJ2-7; the D call may be TRBD1 or TRBD2 (5 bases each). V was cut by 1 base and J by 4 bases, with 14 bases left in between. Germline CDR1 reads MDHEN; CDR2 reads SYDVKM. The CDR3 length is 15 residues. For the CDR3, the DNA is TGTGCCAGCAGTTTATCCATCCCCGGGACGTACGAGCAGTACTTC. It encodes CASSLSIPGTYEQYF.

The rearrangement links TRBV5-1 to TRBJ2-2; 9 bases are shared with TRBD2. V shed 4 bases, J shed 5 bases, and the junction held 3 bases outside the gene matches. Germline assignment: CDR1 SGHRS and CDR2 YFSETQ. The CDR3 contains 14 residues. The CDR3: CASSLGLATGELFF. DNA of the CDR3: TGCGCCAGCAGCCTAGGACTAGCGACCGGGGAGCTGTTTTTT.

In its sample, this clonotype was seen a few times. The chain has TRBV11-2 and TRBJ2-3, with D possibly TRBD2 on 5 matching bases. V was cut by 0 bases and J by 1 base, with 11 bases left in between. Germline lookup yields CDR1 SGHAT and CDR2 FQNNGV. The CDR3 spans 16 residues. DNA for the CDR3: TGTGCCAGCAGCTTAGACACGGGATTTGGCACAGATACGCAGTATTTT. Its protein is CASSLDTGFGTDTQYF.

The CDR3 is CASSGRDKNYEQYF. DNA of the CDR3: TGTGCCAGCAGCGGTAGGGACAAAAACTACGAGCAGTACTTC. The chain has TRBV6-2 or TRBV6-3 and TRBJ2-7, with D maybe TRBD1 (6 bases). The length of the CDR3 is 14 residues. V dropped 6 bases and J dropped 3 bases, with 15 bases sitting between them. The germline gives CDR1 MNHEY, CDR2 SVGEGT.

The chain combines TRBV28 with TRBJ2-5; D uncertain. The CDR3 runs to 13 residues. The V and J ends lost 1 base and 4 bases respectively, with 7 bases between them. The germline V gene has CDR1 MDHEN and CDR2 SYDVKM. The CDR3 DNA follows: TGTGCCAGCAGTTTATTGAACCCAGAGACCCAGTACTTC. Protein sequence: CASSLLNPETQYF.